This paragraph covers one TCR beta chain sequence. TCRdb's copy holds only in-frame clones and misses some; the assay was immunoSEQ multiplex PCR. The sample holds over 10,000 clones; less than 85% are singletons and the top ten take about 8%. The data were obtained in a study of graft-versus-host responses after intestinal transplantation. Germline V gene sequence: CDR1 PRHDT, CDR2 FYEKMQ (reference sequence). The CDR3 is 15 amino acids. V gave up 4 bases and J gave up 6 bases; unmatched junction bases: 8. The TCR comes from a human patient who received an intestinal transplant, so some T cells may come from the graft donor. The starting material was PBMCs, obtained about 300 days after intestinal transplant. The chain combines TRBV13 with TRBJ2-3; 9 nucleotides line up with TRBD2. CDR3 in amino acids: CASSSRSAGGDTQYF. In DNA, the CDR3 is TGTGCCAGCAGCTCCCGGTCGGCGGGAGGGGATACGCAGTATTTT.